This T cell receptor beta chain was sequenced for a study of blood T cell repertoires in COVID-19. Study information: Specimens from acute and convalescent COVID-19 originated in the United States, Italy and Spain. Sample material is recorded as cDNA or gDNA derived from T cells, B-cell-depleted T cells, or PBMCs.

How the authors handled the data: Counts of nucleated cells, estimated from reference gene primer amplification, were obtained. The method was immunoSEQ multiplex PCR; TCRdb's version includes in-frame clones alone and lacks a portion of them. V, J and clone size derive from that table, while D and trimming were established from the DNA sequence. The sample records about 380,000 clones, 80% to 90% being singletons. CDR3 size: 15 residues. V lost 3 bases, J lost 10 bases, and 10 bases stayed unmatched. Germline V gives CDR1 KGHSH, CDR2 LQKENI. The receptor was derived from a man aged 40-50 years with acute or convalescent COVID-19. Sample: peripheral blood. The rearrangement links TRBV18 to TRBJ2-2; 8 positions agree with TRBD1. CDR3 sequence (DNA): TGTGCCAGCTCACCTCGGACAGGGTGGCCTATGGAGCTGTTTTTT. It translates to CASSPRTGWPMELFF. The whole variable domain, remainder taken from reference TRBV18 and TRBJ2-2, is NAGVMQNPRHLVRRRGQEARLRCSPMKGHSHVYWYRQLPEEGLKFMVYLQKENIIDESGMPKERFSAEFPKEGPSILRIQQVVRGDSAAYFCASSPRTGWPMELFFGEGSRLTVL.